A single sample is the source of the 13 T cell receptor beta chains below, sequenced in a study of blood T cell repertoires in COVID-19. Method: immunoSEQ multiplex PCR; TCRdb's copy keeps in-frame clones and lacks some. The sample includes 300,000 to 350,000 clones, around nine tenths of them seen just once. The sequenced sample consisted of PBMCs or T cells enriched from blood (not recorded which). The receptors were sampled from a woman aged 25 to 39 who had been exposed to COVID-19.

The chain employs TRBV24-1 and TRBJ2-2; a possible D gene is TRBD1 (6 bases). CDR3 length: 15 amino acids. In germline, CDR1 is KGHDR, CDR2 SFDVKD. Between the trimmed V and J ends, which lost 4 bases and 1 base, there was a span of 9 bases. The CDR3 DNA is TGTGCCACCAGTGACCCGGGACAGAACACCGGGGAGCTGTTTTTT. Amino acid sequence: CATSDPGQNTGELFF.

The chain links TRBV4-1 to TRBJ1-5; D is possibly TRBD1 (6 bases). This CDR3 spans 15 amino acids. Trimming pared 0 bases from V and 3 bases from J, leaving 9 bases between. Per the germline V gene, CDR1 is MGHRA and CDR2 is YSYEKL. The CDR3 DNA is TGCGCCAGCAGCCAAGATGGACAGCACAATCAGCCCCAGCATTTT. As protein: CASSQDGQHNQPQHF.

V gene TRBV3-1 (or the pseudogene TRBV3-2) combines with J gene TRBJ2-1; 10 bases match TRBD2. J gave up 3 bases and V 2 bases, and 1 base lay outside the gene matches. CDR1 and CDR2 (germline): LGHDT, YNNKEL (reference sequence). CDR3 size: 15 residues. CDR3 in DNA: TGTGCCAGCAGCCAAACTAGCGGGAACTACAATGAGCAGTTCTTC. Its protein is CASSQTSGNYNEQFF.

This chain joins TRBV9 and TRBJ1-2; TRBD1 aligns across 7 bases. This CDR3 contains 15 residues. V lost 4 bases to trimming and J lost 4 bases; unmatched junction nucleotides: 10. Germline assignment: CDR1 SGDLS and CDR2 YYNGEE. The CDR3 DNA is TGTGCCAGCAGCCCCGGGACAGAGAATATCTATGGCTACACCTTC. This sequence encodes CASSPGTENIYGYTF.

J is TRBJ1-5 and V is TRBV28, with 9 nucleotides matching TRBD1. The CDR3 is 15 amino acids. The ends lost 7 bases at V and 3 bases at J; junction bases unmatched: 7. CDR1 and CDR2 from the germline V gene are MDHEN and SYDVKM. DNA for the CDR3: TGTGCCAGCAACAAAAGGGACAGGGACAATCAGCCCCAGCATTTT. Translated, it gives CASNKRDRDNQPQHF.

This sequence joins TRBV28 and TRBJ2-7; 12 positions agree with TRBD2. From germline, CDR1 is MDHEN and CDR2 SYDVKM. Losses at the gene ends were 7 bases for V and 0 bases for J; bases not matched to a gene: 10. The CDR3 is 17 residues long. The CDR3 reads CASTPWTSGTSSYEQYF. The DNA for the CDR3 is TGTGCCAGCACCCCATGGACTAGCGGGACCAGCTCCTACGAGCAGTACTTC.

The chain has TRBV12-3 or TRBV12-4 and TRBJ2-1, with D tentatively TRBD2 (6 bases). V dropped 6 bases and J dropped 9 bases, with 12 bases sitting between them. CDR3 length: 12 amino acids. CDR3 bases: TGTGCCAGCAGGATTCTAGCGAGTGAGCAGTTCTTC. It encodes CASRILASEQFF.

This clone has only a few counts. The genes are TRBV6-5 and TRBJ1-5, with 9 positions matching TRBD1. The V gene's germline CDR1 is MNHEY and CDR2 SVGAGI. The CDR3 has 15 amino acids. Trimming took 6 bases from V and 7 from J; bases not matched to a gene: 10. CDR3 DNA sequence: TGTGCCAGCAGCCCGGGACAGGGAAGTTGGCAGCCCCAGCATTTT. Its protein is CASSPGQGSWQPQHF.

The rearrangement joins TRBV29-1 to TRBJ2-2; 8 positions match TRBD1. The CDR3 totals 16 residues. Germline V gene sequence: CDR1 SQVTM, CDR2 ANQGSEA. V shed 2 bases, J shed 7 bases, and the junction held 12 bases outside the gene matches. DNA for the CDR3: TGCAGCGTTGAATTAAAGGGACAGGAGGCCGTCGGGGAGCTGTTTTTT. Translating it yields CSVELKGQEAVGELFF.

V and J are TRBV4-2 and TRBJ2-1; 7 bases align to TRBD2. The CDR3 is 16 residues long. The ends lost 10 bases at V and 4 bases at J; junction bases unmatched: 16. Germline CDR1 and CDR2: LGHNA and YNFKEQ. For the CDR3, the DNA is TGTGCCACCTGCAGGGCAACTAGCGCTGGGTACAATGAGCAGTTCTTC. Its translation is CATCRATSAGYNEQFF.

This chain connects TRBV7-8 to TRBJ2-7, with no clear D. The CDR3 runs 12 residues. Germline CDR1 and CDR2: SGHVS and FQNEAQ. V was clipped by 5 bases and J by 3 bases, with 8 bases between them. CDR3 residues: CASSPLYYEQYF. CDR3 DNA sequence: TGTGCCAGCAGCCCGCTCTACTACGAGCAGTACTTC. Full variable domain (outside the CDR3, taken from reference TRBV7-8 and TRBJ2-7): GAGVSQSPRYKVAKRGQDVALRCDPISGHVSLFWYQQALGQGPEFLTYFQNEAQLDKSGLPSDRFFAERPEGSVSTLKIQRTQQEDSAVYLCASSPLYYEQYFGPGTRLTVT.

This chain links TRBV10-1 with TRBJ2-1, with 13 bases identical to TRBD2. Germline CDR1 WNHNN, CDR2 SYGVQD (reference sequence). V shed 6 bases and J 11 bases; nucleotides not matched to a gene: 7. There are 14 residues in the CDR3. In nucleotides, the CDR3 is TGCGCCAGCAGCCCCGGACTAGCGGGAGCCCAGCAGTTCTTC. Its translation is CASSPGLAGAQQFF.

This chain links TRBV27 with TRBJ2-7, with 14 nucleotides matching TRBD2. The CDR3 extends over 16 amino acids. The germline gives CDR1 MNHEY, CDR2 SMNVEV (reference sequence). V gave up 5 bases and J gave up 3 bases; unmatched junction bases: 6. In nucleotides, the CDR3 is TGTGCCAGCAGTCACTCCGGGACTAGCGGGAGCTACGAGCAGTACTTC. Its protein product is CASSHSGTSGSYEQYF.